This T cell receptor (beta chain) comes out of a study of blood T cell repertoires in COVID-19. Method: immunoSEQ multiplex PCR; TCRdb's copy keeps in-frame clones and lacks some. The data show about 200,000 clones, around four fifths seen once. Germline-derived CDR1 and CDR2 are SNHLY and FYNNEI. Trimming removed 6 bases from V and 6 bases from J; junction bases left unmatched: 3. This CDR3 is 13 amino acids long. The TCR sequence derives from a man aged 55 to 70 with COVID-19, enrolled during active disease. Sequencing used peripheral blood. The chain uses TRBV2 and TRBJ1-5; the match to TRBD1 covers 9 bases. The CDR3 protein is CASRGQGGQPQHF. The CDR3 DNA is TGTGCCAGCAGGGGACAGGGAGGTCAGCCCCAGCATTTT. Full variable domain (remainder filled in from reference TRBV2 and TRBJ1-5): EPEVTQTPSHQVTQMGQEVILRCVPISNHLYFYWYRQILGQKVEFLVSFYNNEISEKSEIFDDQFSVERPDGSNFTLKIRSTKLEDSAMYFCASRGQGGQPQHFGDGTRLSIL.